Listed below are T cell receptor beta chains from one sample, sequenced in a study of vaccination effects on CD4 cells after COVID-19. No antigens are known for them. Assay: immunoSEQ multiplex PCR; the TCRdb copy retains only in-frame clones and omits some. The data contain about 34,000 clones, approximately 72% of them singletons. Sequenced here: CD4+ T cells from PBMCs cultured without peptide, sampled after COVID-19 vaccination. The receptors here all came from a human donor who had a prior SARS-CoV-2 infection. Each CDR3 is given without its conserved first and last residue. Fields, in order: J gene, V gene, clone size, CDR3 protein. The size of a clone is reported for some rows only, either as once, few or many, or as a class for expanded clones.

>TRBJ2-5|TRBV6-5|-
ASGGPGLFQETQY
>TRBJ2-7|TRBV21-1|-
ASSKDPSYEQY
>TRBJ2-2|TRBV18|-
ASSSGKGHNTGELF
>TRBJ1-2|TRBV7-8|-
ASSPAETGPRGYT
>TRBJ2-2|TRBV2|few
ASRGGQGRTGELF
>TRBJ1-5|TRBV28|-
ASSTSAGEGNQPQH
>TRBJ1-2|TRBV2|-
ASRDRGYNYGYT
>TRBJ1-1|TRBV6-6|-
ASKTGSTEAF
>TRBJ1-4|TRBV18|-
ASSPGQGAGEKLF
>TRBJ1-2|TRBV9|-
ASSPRGTGAVAGYT